The 2 T cell receptor beta chains below come from one sample, sequenced in a study of CD8+ T cells in alopecia areata. Treatment: oral pan-JAK inhibitor, 5-10 mg twice daily. Investigators isolated RNA and reverse transcribed it into cDNA to act as the sequencing template. The protocol was immunoSEQ multiplex PCR, while the TCRdb copy is restricted to in-frame clones and leaves out a portion. This sample has more than 100,000 clones, with approximately 84% found just once. The starting material was CD8+ T cells sorted from blood, obtained at approximately week 30, from a patient treated with tofacitinib. These receptors originate from a human donor with alopecia areata.

In this sample, this clone turned up a few times. This chain joins TRBV6-1 and TRBJ2-7; no clear D. With 7 bases removed from V and 1 base from J, the gap between germline ends came to 14 bases. Germline-derived CDR1 and CDR2 are MNHNS and SASEGT. This CDR3 is built from 14 residues. As DNA, the CDR3 is TGTGCCAGCAACCTTATAGGACCTTCCTACGAGCAGTACTTC. Its translation is CASNLIGPSYEQYF.

This clone was seen only once. The genes are TRBV7-9 and TRBJ2-5; D is unresolved. Per germline, CDR1 SEHNR and CDR2 FQNEAQ (reference sequence). Trimming removed 1 base at V and 6 bases at J, with 18 bases between. This CDR3 spans 16 amino acids. CDR3 DNA: TGTGCCAGCAGCTTAGATGTCGGTCTACCATGGAAGACCCAGTACTTC. This sequence encodes CASSLDVGLPWKTQYF.